The 14 T cell receptor beta chains below all came from one sample that was sequenced in a study of T cell changes during pregnancy in multiple sclerosis. Libraries were prepared by immunoSEQ multiplex PCR; TCRdb keeps only in-frame clonotypes and omits some of them. The data hold some 64,000 clones, with more than 85% observed a single time. The sequencing used peripheral blood, collected in the first trimester of pregnancy. The receptors were sampled from a female donor with multiple sclerosis, enrolled in a pregnancy study.

This rearrangement joins TRBV30 to TRBJ2-1; D unresolved. Germline-derived CDR1 and CDR2 are GTSNPN and SVGIG (reference sequence). V was clipped by 3 bases and J by 0 bases, with 6 bases between them. CDR3 length: 13 amino acids. The CDR3 bases are TGTGCCTGGAGGACAATCTCCTACAATGAGCAGTTCTTC. Amino acids: CAWRTISYNEQFF.

This sequence joins TRBV27 and TRBJ1-4; D remains unclear. CDR1 MNHEY and CDR2 SMNVEV come from the germline V gene (reference sequence). Between the trimmed V and J ends, which lost 3 bases and 2 bases, there was a span of 4 bases. The CDR3 sequence is 13 residues long. CDR3 in amino acids: CASSFHTNEKLFF. The CDR3 nucleotides read TGTGCCAGCAGTTTTCATACTAATGAAAAACTGTTTTTT.

For the CDR3, the DNA is TGTGCCAGCAGTCGGGGGTTGGCAGCTTTCTTT. It codes for CASSRGLAAFF. The rearrangement joins TRBV2 to TRBJ1-1; a possible D gene is TRBD1 (5 bases). Germline V gene lookup returns CDR1 SNHLY and CDR2 FYNNEI. This CDR3 spans 11 amino acids. V lost 5 bases, J lost 10 bases, and 11 bases lay in between.

Regarding this clone: The same CDR3 can be traced to other DNA sequences in this sample. V usage is TRBV18 and J usage is TRBJ1-4, with D possibly being TRBD1 (5 bases). The V gene's germline CDR1 is KGHSH and CDR2 LQKENI. The CDR3 contains 14 residues. Trimming shortened V by 3 bases and J by 5 bases, and 10 bases separated the two germline ends. Written as DNA, the CDR3 is TGTGCCAGCTCACCGGGACGGGGGAATGAAAAACTGTTTTTT. Translated: CASSPGRGNEKLFF.

V usage is TRBV9 and J usage is TRBJ1-1; tentative D call: TRBD1 (5 bases). The ends were cut back, 4 bases at V and 0 bases at J, with 13 bases in the middle. This CDR3 is 15 amino acids long. Per germline, CDR1 SGDLS and CDR2 YYNGEE. CDR3 loop: CASSPRQLMNTEAFF. The CDR3 nucleotides read TGTGCCAGCAGCCCCCGACAGCTCATGAACACTGAAGCTTTCTTT.

The chain joins TRBV5-1 to TRBJ2-1; TRBD2 aligns across 8 bases. The CDR3 is made up of 18 amino acids. V trimming: 1 base; J trimming: 9 bases; junction bases outside the gene matches: 18. Germline loops: CDR1 SGHRS, CDR2 YFSETQ. This CDR3 reads CASSLRLAGLPGGTEQFF. The CDR3 DNA reads TGCGCCAGCAGCTTGAGGCTAGCGGGCCTCCCCGGGGGGACTGAGCAGTTCTTC. The full variable domain, in which reference TRBV5-1 and TRBJ2-1 provide the parts outside the CDR3, is KAGVTQTPRYLIKTRGQQVTLSCSPISGHRSVSWYQQTPGQGLQFLFEYFSETQRNKGNFPGRFSGRQFSNSRSEMNVSTLELGDSALYLCASSLRLAGLPGGTEQFFGPGTRLTVL.

This chain joins TRBV9 and TRBJ2-1, with 11 bases aligning to TRBD2. V shed 4 bases, J shed 0 bases, and the junction held 6 bases outside the gene matches. The CDR3 spans 17 residues. Germline V lookup: CDR1 SGDLS, CDR2 YYNGEE. The CDR3 DNA follows: TGTGCCAGCAGCCCGGGACTAGCGGAAAGCTCCTACAATGAGCAGTTCTTC. The encoded protein is CASSPGLAESSYNEQFF.

The chain links TRBV5-1 to TRBJ2-5; 8 nucleotides align to TRBD1. The ends lost 4 bases at V and 4 bases at J; junction bases unmatched: 6. From germline, CDR1 is SGHRS and CDR2 YFSETQ. The CDR3 totals 14 residues. Here the CDR3 DNA reads TGCGCCAGCAGCCTGGACAGGGCCGGAGAGACCCAGTACTTC. Translating it yields CASSLDRAGETQYF.

The chain uses TRBV7-6 and TRBJ2-2; TRBD2 aligns across 8 bases. Germline V gene data show CDR1 as SGHVS and CDR2 as FNYEAQ. The junction had 2 bases not matched to a gene; V was cut back by 5 bases and J by 6 bases. The CDR3 is 13 residues long. CDR3 loop: CASSPGGAGELFF. Written as DNA, the CDR3 is TGTGCCAGCAGCCCGGGAGGGGCCGGGGAGCTGTTTTTT.

This chain links TRBV11-2 with TRBJ2-7; TRBD1 might be the D (5 bases). Germline lookup yields CDR1 SGHAT and CDR2 FQNNGV. The CDR3 covers 12 residues. V lost 4 bases and J 3 bases, leaving 7 bases between the germline ends. The CDR3 reads CASSSTVYEQYF. The CDR3 DNA follows: TGTGCCAGCAGCTCGACAGTCTACGAGCAGTACTTC. The full variable domain, rest sourced from reference TRBV11-2 and TRBJ2-7, is EAGVAQSPRYKIIEKRQSVAFWCNPISGHATLYWYQQILGQGPKLLIQFQNNGVVDDSQLPKDRFSAERLKGVDSTLKIQPAKLEDSAVYLCASSSTVYEQYFGPGTRLTVT.

The chain links TRBV9 to TRBJ1-1, with 12 bases aligning to TRBD1. Per germline, CDR1 SGDLS and CDR2 YYNGEE. The CDR3 has 15 amino acids. Trimming took 3 bases from V and 11 from J; bases not matched to a gene: 11. The CDR3 loop reads CASSGSGQGALGAFF. CDR3 DNA sequence: TGTGCCAGCAGCGGCTCGGGACAGGGGGCGCTTGGGGCTTTCTTT.

This clone was detected only once. This chain connects TRBV5-6 to TRBJ2-3; tentatively, D is TRBD2 (5 bases). Germline V CDR1 and CDR2: SGHDT, YYEEEE. The CDR3 is 15 residues long. The V end was cut by 4 bases, the J end by 2 bases, with 14 bases between. As DNA, the CDR3 is TGTGCCAGCAGCCTTCCGACTACAACCACAGATACGCAGTATTTT. This gives the protein CASSLPTTTTDTQYF.

The rearrangement uses TRBV7-2 and TRBJ2-5, with 7 bases matching TRBD2. Looked up from germline, CDR1 is SGHTA and CDR2 is FQGNSA. This CDR3 is 13 amino acids long. V gave up 8 bases and J gave up 5 bases; unmatched junction bases: 8. The CDR3 DNA sequence: TGTGCCAGCCGACGGGGGGAGGGGGAGACCCAGTACTTC. This translates into CASRRGEGETQYF.

This chain uses TRBV7-2 with TRBJ2-1, with a weak D call TRBD2 (6 bases). V gave up 5 bases and J gave up 4 bases, with 12 bases separating them. Germline CDR1 and CDR2: SGHTA and FQGNSA. The CDR3 sequence is 14 residues long. The CDR3: CASSRFGTYNEQFF. The CDR3 DNA follows: TGTGCCAGCAGCCGGTTTGGGACTTACAATGAGCAGTTCTTC.